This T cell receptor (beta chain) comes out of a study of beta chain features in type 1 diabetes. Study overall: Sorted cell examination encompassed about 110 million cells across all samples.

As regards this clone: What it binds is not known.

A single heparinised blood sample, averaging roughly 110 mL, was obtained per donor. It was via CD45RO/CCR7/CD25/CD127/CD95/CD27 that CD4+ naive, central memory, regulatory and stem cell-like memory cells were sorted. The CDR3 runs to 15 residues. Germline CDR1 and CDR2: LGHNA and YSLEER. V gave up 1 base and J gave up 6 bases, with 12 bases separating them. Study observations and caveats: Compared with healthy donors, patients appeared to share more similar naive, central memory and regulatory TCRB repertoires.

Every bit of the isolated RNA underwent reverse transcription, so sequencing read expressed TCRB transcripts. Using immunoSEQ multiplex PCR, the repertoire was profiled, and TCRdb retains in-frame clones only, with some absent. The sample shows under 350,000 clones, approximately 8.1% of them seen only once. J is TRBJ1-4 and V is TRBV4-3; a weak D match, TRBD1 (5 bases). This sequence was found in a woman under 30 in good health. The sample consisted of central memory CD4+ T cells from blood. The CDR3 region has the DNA TGCGCCAGCAGCCAAGGGTCAGGGAGAGATGAAAAACTGTTTTTT. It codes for CASSQGSGRDEKLFF.